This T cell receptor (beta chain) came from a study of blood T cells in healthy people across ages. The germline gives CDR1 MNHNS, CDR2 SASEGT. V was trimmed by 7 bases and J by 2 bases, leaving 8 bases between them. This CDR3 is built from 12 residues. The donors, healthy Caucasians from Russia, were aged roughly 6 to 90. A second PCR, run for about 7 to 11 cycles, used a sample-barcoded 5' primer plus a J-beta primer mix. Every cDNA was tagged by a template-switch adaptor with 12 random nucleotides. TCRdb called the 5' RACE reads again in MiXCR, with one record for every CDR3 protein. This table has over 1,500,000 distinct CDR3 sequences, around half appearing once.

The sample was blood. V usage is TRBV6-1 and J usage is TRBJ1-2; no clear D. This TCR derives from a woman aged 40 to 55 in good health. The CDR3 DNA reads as TGTGCCAGCACAGACATGAACTATGGCTACACCTTC. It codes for CASTDMNYGYTF.